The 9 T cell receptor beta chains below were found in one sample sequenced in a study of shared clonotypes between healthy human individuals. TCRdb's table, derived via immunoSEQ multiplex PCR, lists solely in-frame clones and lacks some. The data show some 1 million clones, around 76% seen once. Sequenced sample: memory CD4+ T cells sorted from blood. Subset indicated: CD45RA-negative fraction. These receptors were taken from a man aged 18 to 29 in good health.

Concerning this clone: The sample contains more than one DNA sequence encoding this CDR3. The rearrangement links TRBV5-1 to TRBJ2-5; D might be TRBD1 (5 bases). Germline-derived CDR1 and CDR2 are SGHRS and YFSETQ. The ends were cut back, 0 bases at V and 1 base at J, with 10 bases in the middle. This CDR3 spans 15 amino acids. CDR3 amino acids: CASSLDTGPQETQYF. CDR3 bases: TGCGCCAGCAGCTTGGACACAGGACCCCAAGAGACCCAGTACTTC.

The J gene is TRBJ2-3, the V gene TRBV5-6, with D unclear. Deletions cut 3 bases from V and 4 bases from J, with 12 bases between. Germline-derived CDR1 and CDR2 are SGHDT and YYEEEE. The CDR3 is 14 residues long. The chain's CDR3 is CASSWVLGADTQYF. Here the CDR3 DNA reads TGTGCCAGCAGCTGGGTTCTCGGCGCAGATACGCAGTATTTT.

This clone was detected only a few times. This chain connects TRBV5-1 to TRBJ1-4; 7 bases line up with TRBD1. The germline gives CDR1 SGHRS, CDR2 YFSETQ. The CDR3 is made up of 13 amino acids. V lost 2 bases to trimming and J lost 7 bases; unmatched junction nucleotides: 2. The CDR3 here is CASSLDRVEKLFF. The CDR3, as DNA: TGCGCCAGCAGCTTAGACAGGGTTGAAAAACTGTTTTTT.

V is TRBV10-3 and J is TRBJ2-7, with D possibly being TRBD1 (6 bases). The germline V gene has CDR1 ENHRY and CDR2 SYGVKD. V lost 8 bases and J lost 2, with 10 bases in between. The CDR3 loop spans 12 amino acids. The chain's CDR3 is CAIGRQAYEQYF. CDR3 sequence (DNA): TGTGCCATCGGACGACAGGCCTACGAGCAGTACTTC.

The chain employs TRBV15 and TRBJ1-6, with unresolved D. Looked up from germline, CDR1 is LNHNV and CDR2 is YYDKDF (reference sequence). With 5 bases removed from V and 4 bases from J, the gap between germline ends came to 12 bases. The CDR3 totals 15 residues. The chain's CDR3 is CATSDNPGYNSPLHF. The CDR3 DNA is TGTGCCACCAGCGACAACCCGGGTTATAATTCACCCCTCCACTTT.

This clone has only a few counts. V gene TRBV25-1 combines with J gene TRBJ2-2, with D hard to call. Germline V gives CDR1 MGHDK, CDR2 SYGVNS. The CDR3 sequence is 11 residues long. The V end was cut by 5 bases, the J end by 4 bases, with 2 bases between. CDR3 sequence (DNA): TGTGCCAGCAGTTCCACCGGGGAGCTGTTTTTT. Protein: CASSSTGELFF.

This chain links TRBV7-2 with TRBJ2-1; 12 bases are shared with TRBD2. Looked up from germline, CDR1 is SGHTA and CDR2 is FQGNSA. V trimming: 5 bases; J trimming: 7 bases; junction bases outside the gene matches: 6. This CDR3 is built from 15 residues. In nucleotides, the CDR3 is TGTGCCAGCAGCAAGACTAGCGGGAGTTGGAATGAGCAGTTCTTC. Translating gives CASSKTSGSWNEQFF.

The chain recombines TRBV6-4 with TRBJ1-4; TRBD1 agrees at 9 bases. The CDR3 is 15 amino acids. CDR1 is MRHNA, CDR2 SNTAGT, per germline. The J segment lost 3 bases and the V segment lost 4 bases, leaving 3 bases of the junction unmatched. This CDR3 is CASSARTGANEKLFF. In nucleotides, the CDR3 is TGTGCCAGCAGTGCCCGGACAGGGGCTAATGAAAAACTGTTTTTT.

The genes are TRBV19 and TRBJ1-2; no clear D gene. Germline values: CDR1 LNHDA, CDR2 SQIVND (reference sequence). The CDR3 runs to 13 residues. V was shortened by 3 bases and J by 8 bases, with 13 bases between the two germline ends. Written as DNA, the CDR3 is TGTGCCAGTAGTATTGGCACCCCGGGAGGCTACACCTTC. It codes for CASSIGTPGGYTF.